This entry concerns a single TCR beta chain. The record originates from a study of blood T cell repertoires in COVID-19. Study at large: PBMCs, B-cell-depleted T cells, or T cells provided the cDNA or gDNA that made up the material.

Authors' processing steps: Estimation of nucleated cell counts relied on the amplification of reference gene primers. Data came from immunoSEQ multiplex PCR; TCRdb stores just in-frame clones and leaves some out. The V and J calls and clone size are taken from that table; D and trimming were inferred from the DNA. The sample shows tens of thousands of clones, about 80% of them seen only once. The TCR was taken from a woman aged 70-85 years with acute or convalescent COVID-19. Sequenced sample: peripheral blood.

The CDR3 bases are TGTGCCAGCACCCGGGACACGGGCACTGAAGCTTTCTTT. This sequence encodes CASTRDTGTEAFF. The gene calls are TRBV12-3 or TRBV12-4 and TRBJ1-1, with D maybe TRBD1 (6 bases). The CDR3 runs 13 residues. V was pared by 7 bases and J by 4 bases, with 13 bases between.